This T cell receptor (beta chain) is from a study of CD8 T cells in ankylosing spondylitis. Study observations and caveats: A motif of 8 or 9 highly homologous TCR beta variants was seen as apparently characteristic of ankylosing spondylitis blood.

J gave up 3 bases and V 3 bases, and 1 base lay outside the gene matches. This CDR3 is built from 15 residues. MiXCR was run by TCRdb on the 5' RACE reads, yielding one entry per CDR3 protein. The sample shows 300,000 to 400,000 distinct CDR3 sequences, around 22% of them seen only once. This clonotype turned up a few times. Its antigen is still unknown. The receptor was derived from a male donor with ankylosing spondylitis. The chain combines TRBV12-3 or TRBV12-4 with TRBJ2-2; 10 bases fit TRBD2. The sequencing sample was made of blood, either unsorted or a sorted T cell fraction (not recorded which). CDR3 coding DNA: TGTGCCAGCAGTTTCGGACTAGCGGACACCGGGGAGCTGTTTTTT. Amino acids: CASSFGLADTGELFF.